A single sample is the source of the 2 T cell receptor beta chains below, sequenced in a study of blood T cell repertoires in COVID-19. Repertoires were generated with immunoSEQ multiplex PCR, while TCRdb's copy carries only in-frame clones and drops some. The sample lists about 6,100 clones, approximately 90% occurring once. The sequenced sample consisted of peripheral blood. The source of these receptors is a human donor in a cohort sampled during active COVID-19.

This clone was recorded once. The CDR3: CASSLGSGYNEQFF. The CDR3 bases are TGTGCCAGCAGCTTAGGGTCAGGGTACAATGAGCAGTTCTTC. This chain links TRBV7-9 with TRBJ2-1, with D perhaps TRBD1 (5 bases). Germline lookup yields CDR1 SEHNR and CDR2 FQNEAQ (reference sequence). V gave up 1 base and J gave up 4 bases, with 8 bases separating them. The CDR3 covers 14 residues.

This chain joins TRBV5-6 and TRBJ2-7; TRBD2 matches 8 bases. The CDR3 spans 14 residues. Germline V gene lookup returns CDR1 SGHDT and CDR2 YYEEEE. J gave up 3 bases and V 3 bases, and 5 bases lay outside the gene matches. CDR3 in amino acids: CASSSGLGGYEQYF. DNA of the CDR3: TGTGCCAGCAGCTCGGGACTAGGAGGCTACGAGCAGTACTTC.